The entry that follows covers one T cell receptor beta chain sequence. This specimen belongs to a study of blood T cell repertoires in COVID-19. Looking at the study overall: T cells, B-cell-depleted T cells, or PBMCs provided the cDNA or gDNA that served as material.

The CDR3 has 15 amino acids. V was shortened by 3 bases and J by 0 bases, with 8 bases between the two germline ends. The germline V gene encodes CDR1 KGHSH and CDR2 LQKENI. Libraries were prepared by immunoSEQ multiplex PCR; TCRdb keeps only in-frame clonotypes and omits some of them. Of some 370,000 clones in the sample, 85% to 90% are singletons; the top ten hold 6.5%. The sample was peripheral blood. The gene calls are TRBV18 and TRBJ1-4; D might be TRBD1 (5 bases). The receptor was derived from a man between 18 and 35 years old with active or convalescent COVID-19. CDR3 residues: CASSPTVSTNEKLFF. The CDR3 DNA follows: TGTGCCAGCTCACCGACAGTGTCAACTAATGAAAAACTGTTTTTT.